This T cell receptor (beta chain) is from a study of blood T cell repertoires in COVID-19. Resolution of symptoms, clearance, or two negative PCRs was present in recovered Cohort 3 donors. In the authors' methods: By means of reference gene primer amplification, nucleated cell counts were estimated. Profiling relied on immunoSEQ multiplex PCR, and the TCRdb table lists in-frame clones only, not all of them. V and J calls and clone size are copied from that table; D and trimming were computed from the DNA. The sample has about half a million clones, about 88% seen once. V dropped 7 bases and J dropped 0; count of bases not matched to a gene: 8. Germline V gene lookup returns CDR1 SQVTM and CDR2 ANQGSEA. This CDR3 spans 14 amino acids.

The sample was PBMCs or T cells enriched from blood (not recorded which). The chain couples TRBV29-1 to TRBJ1-1, with 7 nucleotides matching TRBD1. This clonotype was sampled from a woman aged 60-70 years who had recovered from COVID-19. This chain's CDR3 is CSGKGTAMNTEAFF. In nucleotides, the CDR3 is TGCAGCGGAAAAGGGACAGCCATGAACACTGAAGCTTTCTTT. Full variable domain (remainder filled in from reference TRBV29-1 and TRBJ1-1): SAVISQKPSRDICQRGTSLTIQCQVDSQVTMMFWYRQQPGQSLTLIATANQGSEATYESGFVIDKFPISRPNLTFSTLTVSNMSPEDSSIYLCSGKGTAMNTEAFFGQGTRLTVV.